The 32 T cell receptor beta chains listed next were all sequenced from one sample in a study of cytomegalovirus exposure and HLA in healthy donors. PCR amplification relied on 60 Vbeta primers (plus 13 Jbeta primers). Generated by immunoSEQ multiplex PCR, the TCRdb table keeps only in-frame clones and is missing some. Among approximately 27,000 clones listed, 70% were seen once. The sequenced sample consisted of PBMCs. The receptors were gathered from a woman between 50 and 59 years old in good health and CMV-seronegative.

The chain couples TRBV6-1 to TRBJ2-3, with D unclear. The CDR3 spans 12 residues. V was shortened by 0 bases and J by 7 bases, with 5 bases between the two germline ends. Germline CDR1 is MNHNS and CDR2 is SASEGT. The CDR3 DNA follows: TGTGCCAGCAGTGAAGCCGCTAATACGCAGTATTTT. Translating it yields CASSEAANTQYF.

The chain couples TRBV14 to TRBJ2-5; D is undetermined. This CDR3 has 13 amino acids. V lost 0 bases and J 4 bases, leaving 6 bases between the germline ends. Germline V gene data show CDR1 as SGHDN and CDR2 as FVKESK. CDR3 coding DNA: TGTGCCAGCAGCCAAGATCTAAGAGAGACCCAGTACTTC. Encoded protein: CASSQDLRETQYF.

This clone was seen more than once but under ten times. The rearrangement uses TRBV7-2 and TRBJ1-3; D is possibly TRBD1 (6 bases). Trimming removed 2 bases at V and 1 base at J, with 12 bases between. This CDR3 has 16 residues. CDR1 is SGHTA, CDR2 FQGNSA, per germline. The CDR3 region is CASSLSGAGSGNTIYF. CDR3 nucleotide sequence: TGTGCCAGCAGCTTATCAGGGGCGGGTTCTGGAAACACCATATATTTT.

The genes are TRBV2 and TRBJ2-1; a weak D match, TRBD2 (6 bases). CDR3 length: 11 residues. Germline-derived CDR1 and CDR2 are SNHLY and FYNNEI. V lost 8 bases and J lost 8, with 10 bases in between. CDR3 DNA: TGTGCCAGCGCGACTAGGTATGAGCAGTTCTTC. Protein: CASATRYEQFF.

This sequence joins TRBV29-1 and TRBJ2-1, with 7 positions matching TRBD1. Germline-derived CDR1 and CDR2 are SQVTM and ANQGSEA. Trimming took 6 bases from V and 9 from J; bases not matched to a gene: 11. The length of the CDR3 is 13 residues. The CDR3 is CSVPGTVVGEQFF. CDR3 DNA sequence: TGCAGCGTGCCCGGGACAGTCGTCGGTGAGCAGTTCTTC.

This clone was counted between two and nine times. The chain employs TRBV5-1 and TRBJ2-7, with 8 bases that match TRBD1. With 4 bases clipped from V and 3 bases from J, the junction kept 6 bases outside the gene matches. Germline V gene sequence: CDR1 SGHRS, CDR2 YFSETQ. The CDR3 is made up of 14 amino acids. The CDR3 DNA reads TGCGCCAGCAGCCTCGGGACAGGAGTCTACGAGCAGTACTTC. Encoded protein: CASSLGTGVYEQYF. Full variable domain (missing parts from reference TRBV5-1 and TRBJ2-7): KAGVTQTPRYLIKTRGQQVTLSCSPISGHRSVSWYQQTPGQGLQFLFEYFSETQRNKGNFPGRFSGRQFSNSRSEMNVSTLELGDSALYLCASSLGTGVYEQYFGPGTRLTVT.

The genes are TRBV5-6 and TRBJ1-1; TRBD1 matches 9 bases. Trimming cost V 3 bases and J 1 base; bases outside gene matches: 7. This CDR3 is 16 amino acids long. Germline loops: CDR1 SGHDT, CDR2 YYEEEE. The CDR3 nucleotides are TGTGCCAGCAGCTCCGGACAGGGGAGGGAGAACACTGAAGCTTTCTTT. It codes for CASSSGQGRENTEAFF.

The CDR3 is CASSLPDRATEAFF. For the CDR3, the DNA is TGCGCCAGCAGCCTGCCGGACAGGGCCACTGAAGCTTTCTTT. The rearrangement uses TRBV5-1 and TRBJ1-1; TRBD1 agrees at 8 bases. Germline lookup yields CDR1 SGHRS and CDR2 YFSETQ. This CDR3 region has 14 residues. V lost 4 bases and J lost 4; bases outside the gene matches: 6.

The J gene is TRBJ1-5, the V gene TRBV6-5, with D maybe TRBD1 (6 bases). The germline V and J ends were trimmed by 10 bases and 4 bases, with 14 bases remaining between them. Germline lookup yields CDR1 MNHEY and CDR2 SVGAGI. The CDR3 spans 13 residues. This CDR3 reads CATRGQRNQPQHF. The CDR3 DNA follows: TGTGCCACCAGAGGACAGAGGAATCAGCCCCAGCATTTT.

The chain recombines TRBV9 with TRBJ1-2; D is uncertain. V shed 9 bases and J shed 0 bases, with 12 bases lying between them. The CDR3 is 13 amino acids. CDR1 is SGDLS, CDR2 YYNGEE, per germline. CDR3 nucleotide sequence: TGTGCCACCCCCCGGTCTACTAACTATGGCTACACCTTC. It is translated as CATPRSTNYGYTF.

V and J are TRBV7-6 and TRBJ2-7, with unresolved D. The CDR3 covers 13 residues. V was trimmed by 0 bases and J by 6 bases, leaving 9 bases between them. CDR1 and CDR2 (germline): SGHVS, FNYEAQ. The chain's CDR3 is CASSLAQFSEQYF. CDR3 DNA sequence: TGTGCCAGCAGCTTAGCTCAATTCAGCGAGCAGTACTTC.

The chain has TRBV29-1 and TRBJ1-1, with 8 nucleotides matching TRBD1. The CDR3 totals 12 residues. Per the germline V gene, CDR1 is SQVTM and CDR2 is ANQGSEA. Trimming at V came to 7 bases and at J to 1 base, leaving 2 bases not matched to a gene. The CDR3 DNA reads as TGCAGCGGAGGACAGGGGAACACTGAAGCTTTCTTT. As protein: CSGGQGNTEAFF.

J is TRBJ2-7 and V is TRBV29-1, with unresolved D. Germline assignment: CDR1 SQVTM and CDR2 ANQGSEA. Trimming removed 4 bases at V and 6 bases at J, with 16 bases between. The length of the CDR3 is 13 residues. CDR3 residues: CSVVFQTLGEQYF. The CDR3 DNA is TGCAGCGTTGTCTTTCAGACTCTCGGCGAGCAGTACTTC.

This clone was observed a few times. V is TRBV5-1 and J is TRBJ2-7; no reliable D call. The CDR3 spans 12 residues. Germline V CDR1 and CDR2: SGHRS, YFSETQ. V lost 0 bases to trimming and J lost 2 bases, with 3 bases between them. This chain's CDR3 is CASSLVAYEQYF. CDR3 DNA: TGCGCCAGCAGCTTGGTCGCCTACGAGCAGTACTTC. The full variable domain, its missing parts supplied by reference TRBV5-1 and TRBJ2-7, is KAGVTQTPRYLIKTRGQQVTLSCSPISGHRSVSWYQQTPGQGLQFLFEYFSETQRNKGNFPGRFSGRQFSNSRSEMNVSTLELGDSALYLCASSLVAYEQYFGPGTRLTVT.

The chain combines TRBV19 with TRBJ2-5; TRBD1 matches 7 bases. This CDR3 is built from 14 residues. The junction had 4 bases not matched to a gene; V was cut back by 3 bases and J by 3 bases. Germline CDR1 LNHDA, CDR2 SQIVND (reference sequence). The CDR3 bases are TGTGCCAGTAGTATTCCCGGGACAGAAGAGACCCAGTACTTC. This translates into CASSIPGTEETQYF.

The chain employs TRBV28 and TRBJ2-1; D is possibly TRBD2 (6 bases). This CDR3 spans 11 amino acids. Germline loops: CDR1 MDHEN, CDR2 SYDVKM. Trimming left V 6 bases short and J 7 bases short, with 7 bases between. The CDR3 region has the DNA TGTGCCAGCAGGACTAGGAATGAGCAGTTCTTC. Translating it yields CASRTRNEQFF. The full variable domain, completed using reference TRBV28 and TRBJ2-1, is DVKVTQSSRYLVKRTGEKVFLECVQDMDHENMFWYRQDPGLGLRLIYFSYDVKMKEKGDIPEGYSVSREKKERFSLILESASTNQTSMYLCASRTRNEQFFGPGTRLTVL.

The rearrangement uses TRBV7-3 and TRBJ2-3; D call uncertain. The CDR3 spans 13 residues. V lost 4 bases and J lost 6, with 11 bases in between. Germline CDR1 is SGHTA and CDR2 is FQGTGA. The DNA of the CDR3 is TGTGCCAGCAGCTCGACACATCGGGATACGCAGTATTTT. Amino acids: CASSSTHRDTQYF. The variable domain in full, completed from reference TRBV7-3 and TRBJ2-3, reads GAGVSQTPSNKVTEKGKYVELRCDPISGHTALYWYRQSLGQGPEFLIYFQGTGAADDSGLPNDRFFAVRPEGSVSTLKIQRTERGDSAVYLCASSSTHRDTQYFGPGTRLTVL.

This clone was detected a few times. This sequence joins TRBV14 and TRBJ2-7; 8 nucleotides match TRBD1. After removal of 4 bases from V and 2 bases from J, the junction contained 4 bases not matched to a gene. Per the germline V gene, CDR1 is SGHDN and CDR2 is FVKESK. This CDR3 has 14 residues. The CDR3 nucleotides read TGTGCCAGCAGCCGGGACAGGTCTGCCTACGAGCAGTACTTC. It encodes CASSRDRSAYEQYF.

The V call is TRBV9, the J call TRBJ2-3, with a tentative D call TRBD2 (6 bases). V lost 0 bases to trimming and J lost 10 bases, with 9 bases between them. There are 12 residues in the CDR3. CDR1 is SGDLS, CDR2 YYNGEE, per germline. The CDR3 sequence: CASSVDGEAQYF. The CDR3 nucleotides are TGTGCCAGCAGCGTAGACGGGGAGGCGCAGTATTTT. The full variable domain, completed using reference TRBV9 and TRBJ2-3, is DSGVTQTPKHLITATGQRVTLRCSPRSGDLSVYWYQQSLDQGLQFLIQYYNGEERAKGNILERFSAQQFPDLHSELNLSSLELGDSALYFCASSVDGEAQYFGPGTRLTVL.

This chain links TRBV29-1 with TRBJ2-7; 8 bases fit TRBD1. Germline assignment: CDR1 SQVTM and CDR2 ANQGSEA. This CDR3 has 12 residues. Trimming took 7 bases from V and 7 from J; bases not matched to a gene: 9. CDR3: CSARQGKGEQYF. In DNA, the CDR3 is TGCAGCGCCCGACAGGGGAAGGGAGAGCAGTACTTC.

By proportion, this clone is medium-sized. This sequence joins TRBV6-1 and TRBJ1-6; D is uncertain. The CDR3 covers 13 residues. V was pared by 3 bases and J by 7 bases, with 7 bases between. In germline, CDR1 is MNHNS, CDR2 SASEGT. In nucleotides, the CDR3 is TGTGCCAGCAGTGACGGAGTAAATTCACCCCTCCACTTT. Amino acids: CASSDGVNSPLHF.

The J gene is TRBJ2-1, the V gene TRBV2; D unclear. This CDR3 contains 12 residues. In germline, CDR1 is SNHLY, CDR2 FYNNEI. V was pared by 6 bases and J by 4 bases, with 7 bases between. In DNA form, the CDR3 reads TGTGCCAGCAGGGCAGAATACAATGAGCAGTTCTTC. Its protein is CASRAEYNEQFF.

V usage is TRBV9 and J usage is TRBJ2-3, with D perhaps matching TRBD2 (5 bases). There are 15 residues in the CDR3. V was trimmed by 4 bases and J by 2 bases, leaving 14 bases between them. Germline lookup yields CDR1 SGDLS and CDR2 YYNGEE. DNA of the CDR3: TGTGCCAGCAGCTCCGCAGAGGGATTCACAGATACGCAGTATTTT. Its translation: CASSSAEGFTDTQYF.

V gene TRBV10-1 combines with J gene TRBJ1-1; D call uncertain. The V end was cut by 0 bases, the J end by 3 bases, with 5 bases between. The CDR3 extends over 13 amino acids. Germline V lookup: CDR1 WNHNN, CDR2 SYGVQD (reference sequence). CDR3 DNA sequence: TGCGCCAGCAGTGAGTCAACGGACACTGAAGCTTTCTTT. Its protein product is CASSESTDTEAFF.

The chain is built from TRBV6-6 and TRBJ2-3; possible D gene TRBD1, 5 bases. V dropped 0 bases and J dropped 4 bases, with 5 bases sitting between them. This CDR3 has 13 residues. Germline CDR1 MNHNY, CDR2 SVGAGI (reference sequence). The CDR3 DNA sequence: TGTGCCAGCAGTTACTCGACAGCAGATACGCAGTATTTT. Its protein product is CASSYSTADTQYF.

The genes are TRBV7-8 and TRBJ2-7; tentative D call: TRBD2 (5 bases). V lost 4 bases and J lost 5, with 21 bases in between. This CDR3 is 16 amino acids long. Germline-derived CDR1 and CDR2 are SGHVS and FQNEAQ. The CDR3 reads CASSSQSGSLLNEQYF. CDR3 nucleotides: TGTGCCAGCAGCTCACAGTCGGGATCCCTCCTCAACGAGCAGTACTTC.

The genes are TRBV27 and TRBJ2-1; 7 bases line up with TRBD1. Germline loops: CDR1 MNHEY, CDR2 SMNVEV (reference sequence). The CDR3 length is 14 residues. Trimming cost V 6 bases and J 5 bases; bases outside gene matches: 7. CDR3 sequence (DNA): TGTGCCAGCAGGGAAGAAACAGGGGACAATGAGCAGTTCTTC. Residues: CASREETGDNEQFF.

The rearrangement links TRBV2 to TRBJ1-1; no reliable D call. V lost 7 bases and J 8 bases, leaving 11 bases between the germline ends. The CDR3 extends over 11 amino acids. Germline-derived CDR1 and CDR2 are SNHLY and FYNNEI. As DNA, the CDR3 is TGTGCCAGCAAGCCGGGATCAGAAGCTTTCTTT. Its protein is CASKPGSEAFF.

V gene TRBV7-2 combines with J gene TRBJ2-3; 7 bases align to TRBD1. Trimming removed 5 bases from V and 7 bases from J; junction bases left unmatched: 9. The germline CDR1 and CDR2 sequences are SGHTA and FQGNSA. This CDR3 is built from 14 residues. The CDR3 here is CASSVQGVRNTQYF. For the CDR3, the DNA is TGTGCCAGCAGCGTCCAGGGGGTGAGAAATACGCAGTATTTT.

The CDR3 region is CASRTGYTDTQYF. The DNA for the CDR3 is TGTGCCAGCAGGACGGGGTACACAGATACGCAGTATTTT. The chain employs TRBV25-1 and TRBJ2-3; D is perhaps TRBD2 (5 bases). Germline V gene sequence: CDR1 MGHDK, CDR2 SYGVNS. The CDR3 loop spans 13 amino acids. The germline V and J ends were trimmed by 6 bases and 2 bases, with 9 bases remaining between them.

The chain links TRBV15 to TRBJ2-1, with 8 bases identical to TRBD2. The germline V gene encodes CDR1 LNHNV and CDR2 YYDKDF (reference sequence). V was clipped by 1 base and J by 1 base; unmatched bases: 9. This CDR3 is 18 amino acids long. CDR3: CATSRGLSSGRSYNEQFF. CDR3 nucleotide sequence: TGTGCCACCAGCAGAGGGTTATCTAGCGGGCGGTCCTACAATGAGCAGTTCTTC.

There are a few counts of this clone. The chain carries TRBV13 and TRBJ2-2; a possible D gene is TRBD1 (6 bases). Germline CDR1 reads PRHDT; CDR2 reads FYEKMQ (reference sequence). V shed 5 bases and J shed 7 bases, with 14 bases lying between them. The length of the CDR3 is 14 residues. DNA for the CDR3: TGTGCCAGCAGCCTCCCCGGGACACACGGGGAGCTGTTTTTT. This translates into CASSLPGTHGELFF.